A selection of T cell receptor beta chains follows, all from one sample in a study. One entry per CDR3 protein, called by TCRdb with MiXCR from the 5' RACE reads. The sample lists 10,000 or so distinct CDR3 sequences; 34% were seen once. Sequenced input: Tregs sorted from blood. The origin of the receptors is a female donor with breast cancer. The CDR3 runs from the conserved cysteine through the conserved F or W. D genes are given only for firm matches. Size is stated for part of the rows, as once, few or many counts, or as a class when the clone is expanded.

>TRBV21-1|TRBJ2-5|-|-
TGTGCCAGCAGCAATAGGTTGGCCGGTATGGAGGAGACCCAGTACTTC
CASSNRLAGMEETQYF
>TRBV28|TRBJ1-1|TRBD1|-
TGTGCCAGCAGTTTATGGGAGACCGGGACAGTGTTCACTGAAGCTTTCTTT
CASSLWETGTVFTEAFF
>TRBV20-1|TRBJ2-3|-|-
TGCAGTGCTAGCGGCGGGAGCACAGATACGCAGTATTTT
CSASGGSTDTQYF
>TRBV30|TRBJ2-1|TRBD2|-
TGTGCCTGTTTGCCAGCGGGAGTAGGTGGTGAGCAGTTCTTC
CACLPAGVGGEQFF
>TRBV20-1|TRBJ2-1|TRBD2|medium-sized
TGCAGTGTGTCCCTTGGACTAGCGGGAGGCCGATCCTACAATGAGCAGTTCTTC
CSVSLGLAGGRSYNEQFF
>TRBV4-1|TRBJ2-5|-|-
TGCGCCAGCAGCCAAGACGGCCCTTTTCAAGAGACCCAGTACTTC
CASSQDGPFQETQYF
>TRBV5-6|TRBJ2-2|-|-
TGTGCCAGCAGCTTGGTCGGTACCGGGGAGCTGTTTTTT
CASSLVGTGELFF
>TRBV6-5|TRBJ2-2|-|medium-sized
TGTGCCAGCAGTGACACCGGGGAGCTGTTTTTT
CASSDTGELFF
>TRBV12-3/TRBV12-4|TRBJ1-2|TRBD1|medium-sized
TGTGCCAGCAGTACCGGCTGGGACAGGGTTAAGTTCTATGGCTACACCTTC
CASSTGWDRVKFYGYTF
>TRBV4-2|TRBJ2-1|TRBD2|-
TGTGCCAGCAGCCAACCGCTCCCAGCGGGAGGAGCCTACAATGAGCAGTTCTTC
CASSQPLPAGGAYNEQFF
>TRBV2|TRBJ2-1|-|few
TGTGCCAGAAACAGGGTCCGGGGGGTAGGGGAGCAGTTCTTC
CARNRVRGVGEQFF
>TRBV20-1|TRBJ1-5|TRBD1|medium-sized
TGCAGTGCTATACTCACGACAGGGACAGAAATATACAATCAGCCCCAGCATTTT
CSAILTTGTEIYNQPQHF
>TRBV6-5|TRBJ1-2|-|medium-sized
TGTGCCAGCAGTTACCTTCGTGACAACTATGGCTACACCTTC
CASSYLRDNYGYTF
>TRBV7-3|TRBJ1-1|-|-
TGTGCCAGCAGCAAAAGACCGGGAAGATCGAACACTGAAGCTTTCTTT
CASSKRPGRSNTEAFF
>TRBV3-1|TRBJ1-2|-|-
TGTGCCAGCACGTCAGAACAGGAACTCTATGGCTACACCTTC
CASTSEQELYGYTF
>TRBV5-1|TRBJ1-1|-|medium-sized
TGCGCCAGCAGCTCCGGGGGGGGTACTGAAGCTTTCTTT
CASSSGGGTEAFF
>TRBV15|TRBJ2-3|TRBD1|-
TGTGCCACCAGCGGGGGGACAGGGGATATTGAGGGTACGCAGTATTTT
CATSGGTGDIEGTQYF
>TRBV5-5|TRBJ2-5|-|few
TGTGCCAGCAGCTTCCTCGGAGGGTTGGAGACCCAGTACTTC
CASSFLGGLETQYF
>TRBV20-1|TRBJ2-5|TRBD2|-
TGCAGTGCTAGCGGTCCGGGGGGAGAGACCCAGTACTTC
CSASGPGGETQYF
>TRBV4-2|TRBJ1-4|TRBD1|-
TGTGCCAGCAGCCAAGATTGGGGGACAGGAAATGAAAAACTGTTTTTT
CASSQDWGTGNEKLFF
>TRBV12-3/TRBV12-4|TRBJ2-3|-|medium-sized
TGTGCCAGCAGTTTTGCGGGGGCCAGCACAGATACGCAGTATTTT
CASSFAGASTDTQYF
>TRBV5-1|TRBJ1-5|-|-
TGCGCCAGCAGCTTGGGTGGGGCGAGACAGCCCCAGCATTTT
CASSLGGARQPQHF
>TRBV30|TRBJ2-5|TRBD1|-
TGTGCCTGGGACAGGGGATTAGAGACCCAGTACTTC
CAWDRGLETQYF
>TRBV19|TRBJ2-1|TRBD2|-
TGTGCCAGTAGTGTAGGGAGACTAGCGGGGCACAATGAGCAGTTCTTC
CASSVGRLAGHNEQFF
>TRBV20-1|TRBJ1-2|-|few
TGCAGTGCAGGGGAAATTGAGGGCTACACCTTC
CSAGEIEGYTF
>TRBV12-3/TRBV12-4|TRBJ2-1|-|few
TGTGCCAGCAGTTTGAGTGCGGGACCCTCCGATGAGCAGTTCTTC
CASSLSAGPSDEQFF
>TRBV20-1|TRBJ2-5|-|few
TGCAGTGCATCAAGTTGGGTTGAGACCCAGTACTTC
CSASSWVETQYF
>TRBV6-2/TRBV6-3|TRBJ2-7|-|-
TGTGCCAGCCGCGTCTGGACGGGAACCTCCTACGAGCAGTACTTC
CASRVWTGTSYEQYF
>TRBV6-2/TRBV6-3|TRBJ2-4|TRBD1|few
TGTGCCAGCAGAAGACAGGGTTTGTCCAAAAACATTCAGTACTTC
CASRRQGLSKNIQYF
>TRBV12-3/TRBV12-4|TRBJ1-5|-|few
TGTGCCAGCAGACCAGGGAAACAGAACTACAATCAGCCCCAGCATTTT
CASRPGKQNYNQPQHF
>TRBV29-1|TRBJ2-1|TRBD2|-
TGCAGCGTATTGGCCGCTAGCGGGAACGATGAGCAGTTCTTC
CSVLAASGNDEQFF
>TRBV5-3|TRBJ2-1|TRBD2|medium-sized
TGTGCCAGAAGCACTGGACTAGCGGGAGATGTCCCTAACAATGAGCAGTTCTTC
CARSTGLAGDVPNNEQFF
>TRBV6-6|TRBJ1-4|-|-
TGTGCCAGCAGTTACTCCAGTGTAGGCCCTAATGAAAAACTGTTTTTT
CASSYSSVGPNEKLFF
>TRBV20-1|TRBJ1-1|-|few
TGCAGTGCTACCCTTAGGGGGGGCACTGAAGCTTTCTTT
CSATLRGGTEAFF
>TRBV18|TRBJ2-2|-|medium-sized
TGTGCCAGCTCACCCAATACAGGGTCCGGGGAGCTGTTTTTT
CASSPNTGSGELFF
>TRBV5-6|TRBJ2-4|-|medium-sized
TGTGCCAGCAGCTTGAGGGGGGGAACAGTGTCGGACAAAAACATTCAGTACTTC
CASSLRGGTVSDKNIQYF
>TRBV4-3|TRBJ2-3|TRBD2|-
TGCGCCAGCAGCCAAGAAATGGCGGGAGGGCCGACAGATACGCAGTATTTT
CASSQEMAGGPTDTQYF
>TRBV2|TRBJ2-7|-|-
TGTGCCAGTAGAACCGGGCTTAGCTGGAACGAGCAGTACTTC
CASRTGLSWNEQYF